These 21 T cell receptor beta chains came from one sample sequenced in a study of T-cell reconstitution after alpha-beta-depleted transplantation in children. This sample's TCRbeta library carried unique molecular identifier barcodes. TCRdb reanalysed the PCR reads using MiXCR and keeps one entry per CDR3 protein. The sample records approximately 520,000 distinct CDR3 sequences, 30% to 35% being singletons. The specimen comprised PBMCs from the stem cell graft donor, sampled from the stem cell graft. Receptors were obtained from a human donor who donated a stem cell graft to a child with aplastic anemia.

V and J are TRBV5-1 and TRBJ2-5, with 13 bases matching TRBD2. CDR1 and CDR2 from the germline V gene are SGHRS and YFSETQ. After removal of 4 bases from V and 4 bases from J, the junction contained 10 bases not matched to a gene. CDR3 length: 17 amino acids. In DNA form, the CDR3 reads TGCGCCAGCAGCGAAACTAGCGGGAGGGCTGGGGGAGAGACCCAGTACTTC. Translated: CASSETSGRAGGETQYF.

This clonotype occurred once. V is TRBV12-3 or TRBV12-4 and J is TRBJ1-2, with D tentatively TRBD1 (6 bases). This CDR3 has 11 residues. Trimming stripped 1 base from V and 10 bases from J, with 7 bases between. The CDR3, as DNA: TGTGCCAGCAGTTTAGGGGGGCACTACACCTTC. This encodes CASSLGGHYTF.

The gene calls are TRBV9 and TRBJ1-2, with D hard to call. This CDR3 is 16 amino acids long. Germline CDR1 and CDR2: SGDLS and YYNGEE. The germline V and J ends were trimmed by 4 bases and 3 bases, with 19 bases remaining between them. In DNA form, the CDR3 reads TGTGCCAGCAGCCCTACCACCACGCTCATGGACTATGGCTACACCTTC. It specifies CASSPTTTLMDYGYTF.

The chain employs TRBV12-3 or TRBV12-4 and TRBJ2-3; TRBD2 matches at 10 bases. Trimming took 3 bases from V and 6 from J; bases not matched to a gene: 12. The CDR3 sequence is 17 residues long. The CDR3, as DNA: TGTGCCAGCAGTTTGTTGGGGCTAGCGGGAGCTCGGGATACGCAGTATTTT. Protein sequence: CASSLLGLAGARDTQYF.

The table lists this clonotype with a few counts. The chain has TRBV7-9 and TRBJ2-7, with D maybe TRBD1 (5 bases). Germline CDR1 reads SEHNR; CDR2 reads FQNEAQ (reference sequence). With 6 bases removed from V and 4 bases from J, the gap between germline ends came to 22 bases. CDR3 size: 16 residues. The CDR3 sequence is CASSPKTENNRYEQYF. The CDR3 DNA reads as TGTGCCAGCAGTCCTAAGACAGAAAATAACAGATACGAGCAGTACTTC.

This clonotype appeared a few times. This rearrangement joins TRBV24-1 to TRBJ1-2; possibly TRBD1 for D (6 bases). The CDR3 consists of 15 residues. Germline-derived CDR1 and CDR2 are KGHDR and SFDVKD. Trimming left V 5 bases short and J 1 base short, with 13 bases between. CDR3 DNA sequence: TGTGCCACCAGTGCCTCGACAGGCTATAACTATGGCTACACCTTC. Translated, it gives CATSASTGYNYGYTF.

This clonotype showed up just a few times. The rearrangement links TRBV10-3 to TRBJ2-1; tentative D call: TRBD2 (6 bases). This CDR3 contains 13 residues. CDR1 and CDR2 from the germline V gene are ENHRY and SYGVKD. V was shortened by 6 bases and J by 5 bases, with 11 bases between the two germline ends. CDR3 sequence (DNA): TGTGCCATCAGGGTCGGCGGGGACAATGAGCAGTTCTTC. It translates to CAIRVGGDNEQFF.

This clonotype was detected ten times or more. The J gene is TRBJ2-3, the V gene TRBV6-4; 7 positions agree with TRBD1. In germline, CDR1 is MRHNA, CDR2 SNTAGT. The V and J ends lost 4 bases and 3 bases, in that order; junction bases with no gene match: 7. CDR3 length equals 15 residues. The CDR3 here is CASSVTGEGTDTQYF. The CDR3 coding sequence is TGTGCCAGCAGTGTTACAGGGGAAGGGACAGATACGCAGTATTTT.

This clonotype occurred a few times. The chain is built from TRBV28 and TRBJ1-5, with no clear D. V lost 10 bases, J lost 4 bases, and 11 bases lay in between. Looked up from germline, CDR1 is MDHEN and CDR2 is SYDVKM. The CDR3 runs to 12 residues. The CDR3 protein is CAIRTKNQPQHF. As DNA, the CDR3 is TGTGCCATCCGGACCAAAAATCAGCCCCAGCATTTT.

This clonotype was found once. The chain couples TRBV18 to TRBJ2-7; 10 bases map to TRBD1. CDR1 and CDR2 (germline): KGHSH, LQKENI. V shed 5 bases and J 2 bases; nucleotides not matched to a gene: 3. The CDR3 extends over 14 amino acids. The CDR3 spells CASSVDRGPYEQYF. The CDR3 DNA reads as TGTGCCAGCTCAGTCGACAGGGGGCCCTACGAGCAGTACTTC.

This clonotype was observed many times. This chain joins TRBV4-3 and TRBJ1-1; D gene unclear. Germline CDR1 is LGHNA and CDR2 is YSLEER. The V end lost 0 bases, the J end lost 0 bases, and 2 bases lay between the germline ends. The CDR3 runs to 13 residues. The CDR3 loop is CASSQDMNTEAFF. Here the CDR3 DNA reads TGCGCCAGCAGCCAAGACATGAACACTGAAGCTTTCTTT.

This chain joins TRBV20-1 and TRBJ2-1; 8 bases map to TRBD2. The germline CDR1 and CDR2 sequences are DFQATT and SNEGSKA (reference sequence). J was trimmed by 3 bases and V by 6 bases; bases with no gene match: 10. The CDR3 length is 15 residues. CDR3 loop: CSAFVTSVVYNEQFF. As DNA, the CDR3 is TGCAGTGCCTTCGTGACTAGCGTGGTCTACAATGAGCAGTTCTTC.

This clonotype was recorded a few times. The rearrangement uses TRBV20-1 and TRBJ2-4, with TRBD1 matching 7 bases. The CDR3 is made up of 15 amino acids. Germline V gene data show CDR1 as DFQATT and CDR2 as SNEGSKA (reference sequence). The V segment lost 6 bases and the J segment 3 bases; nucleotides outside the gene matches: 11. CDR3 nucleotides: TGCAGTGCGGCACAGGGGTCTGTTGTCAAAAACATTCAGTACTTC. This gives the protein CSAAQGSVVKNIQYF.

The J gene is TRBJ1-1, the V gene TRBV6-5, with D maybe TRBD1 (5 bases). Trimming pared 2 bases from V and 0 bases from J, leaving 7 bases between. CDR1 is MNHEY and CDR2 is SVGAGI in the germline V gene. This CDR3 has 14 residues. CDR3 DNA: TGTGCCAGCAGTTACGGACATATGAACACTGAAGCTTTCTTT. Its protein product is CASSYGHMNTEAFF.

This chain links TRBV6-5 with TRBJ1-4, with 7 bases that match TRBD1. The CDR3 is 15 amino acids. CDR1 and CDR2 (germline): MNHEY, SVGAGI. Trimming took 4 bases from V and 7 from J; bases not matched to a gene: 9. The CDR3 region is CASSWEGAVGEKLFF. The CDR3 DNA sequence: TGTGCCAGCAGTTGGGAGGGGGCTGTGGGTGAAAAACTGTTTTTT.

V gene TRBV5-6 combines with J gene TRBJ1-2; D is possibly TRBD1 (5 bases). Trimming cost V 5 bases and J 0 bases, with 14 bases left between them. The length of the CDR3 is 15 residues. The germline V gene has CDR1 SGHDT and CDR2 YYEEEE. The CDR3 reads CASRLRDGSNYGYTF. CDR3 DNA: TGTGCCAGCAGACTTAGGGACGGATCTAACTATGGCTACACCTTC.

The V call is TRBV6-2 or TRBV6-3, the J call TRBJ1-1; 8 nucleotides match TRBD1. The CDR3 sequence is 16 residues long. V dropped 6 bases and J dropped 5; count of bases not matched to a gene: 14. Germline V gene lookup returns CDR1 MNHEY and CDR2 SVGEGT. The CDR3 bases are TGTGCCAGCAGCAGACCCCAGACAGGGGTAAGAACTGAAGCTTTCTTT. It codes for CASSRPQTGVRTEAFF.

This clonotype was counted between two and nine times. V and J are TRBV5-1 and TRBJ2-1; tentative D call: TRBD1 (6 bases). V was shortened by 4 bases and J by 7 bases, with 15 bases between the two germline ends. The CDR3 runs to 14 residues. CDR1 is SGHRS and CDR2 is YFSETQ in the germline V gene. CDR3 nucleotides: TGCGCCAGCAGCCCTCTCCAGGGGCGGAATGAGCAGTTCTTC. This encodes CASSPLQGRNEQFF.

The V gene is TRBV12-3 or TRBV12-4, the J gene TRBJ1-2, with a possible D match to TRBD1 (5 bases). This CDR3 is built from 14 residues. Trimming took 4 bases from V and 3 from J, leaving 12 bases between them. The CDR3 reads CASSSLSGHYGYTF. The CDR3 region has the DNA TGTGCCAGCAGTTCCCTTTCGGGGCACTATGGCTACACCTTC.

This rearrangement joins TRBV28 to TRBJ1-6; D ambiguous. The CDR3 extends over 15 amino acids. Germline V CDR1 and CDR2: MDHEN, SYDVKM. V gave up 6 bases and J gave up 0 bases, with 9 bases separating them. CDR3 residues: CASRYGSSYNSPLHF. The DNA of the CDR3 is TGTGCCAGCAGGTACGGGAGCTCCTATAATTCACCCCTCCACTTT.

This clonotype was observed a handful of times. The V gene is TRBV20-1, the J gene TRBJ1-1, with 8 positions matching TRBD1. CDR1 DFQATT and CDR2 SNEGSKA come from the germline V gene (reference sequence). This CDR3 is 15 amino acids long. With V trimmed by 3 bases and J by 1 base, 7 bases remained unmatched. CDR3: CSARPPTGENTEAFF. CDR3 sequence (DNA): TGCAGTGCTAGGCCCCCGACAGGGGAGAACACTGAAGCTTTCTTT.